This TCR beta chain was identified in a study of blood T cell repertoires in COVID-19. The wider study: Sources were T cells, B-cell-depleted T cells, or PBMCs; the material itself was cDNA or gDNA.

The repertoire was sequenced with immunoSEQ multiplex PCR; TCRdb's copy has only in-frame clones and lacks some. In the table there are roughly 200,000 clones, 70% to 80% of which are singletons. There are 15 residues in the CDR3. V dropped 6 bases and J dropped 4; count of bases not matched to a gene: 8. Germline values: CDR1 SNHLY, CDR2 FYNNEI. Sequenced material: peripheral blood. The clonotype was recovered from a woman between 40 and 55 years old with COVID-19, enrolled during active disease. The chain is built from TRBV2 and TRBJ1-5; TRBD1 matches 8 bases. Here the CDR3 DNA reads TGTGCCAGCAGCGGACAGGGAACCTTTAATCAGCCCCAGCATTTT. Translation gives CASSGQGTFNQPQHF.